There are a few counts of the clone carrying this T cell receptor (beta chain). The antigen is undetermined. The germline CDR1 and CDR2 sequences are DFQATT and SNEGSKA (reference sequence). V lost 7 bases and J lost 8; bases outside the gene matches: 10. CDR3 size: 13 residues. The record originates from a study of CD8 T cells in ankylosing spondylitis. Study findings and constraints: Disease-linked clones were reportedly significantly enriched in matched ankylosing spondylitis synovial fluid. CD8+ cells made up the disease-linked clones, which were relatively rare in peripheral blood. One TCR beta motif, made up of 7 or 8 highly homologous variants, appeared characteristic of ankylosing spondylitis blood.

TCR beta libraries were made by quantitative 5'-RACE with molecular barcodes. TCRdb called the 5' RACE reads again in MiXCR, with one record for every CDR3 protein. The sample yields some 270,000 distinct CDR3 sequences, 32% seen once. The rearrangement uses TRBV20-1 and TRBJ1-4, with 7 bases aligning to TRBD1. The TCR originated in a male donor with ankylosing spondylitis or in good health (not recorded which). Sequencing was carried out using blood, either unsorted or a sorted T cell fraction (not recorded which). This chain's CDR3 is CSVTTGTGEKLFF. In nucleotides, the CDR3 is TGCAGTGTTACGACAGGGACGGGGGAAAAACTGTTTTTT.